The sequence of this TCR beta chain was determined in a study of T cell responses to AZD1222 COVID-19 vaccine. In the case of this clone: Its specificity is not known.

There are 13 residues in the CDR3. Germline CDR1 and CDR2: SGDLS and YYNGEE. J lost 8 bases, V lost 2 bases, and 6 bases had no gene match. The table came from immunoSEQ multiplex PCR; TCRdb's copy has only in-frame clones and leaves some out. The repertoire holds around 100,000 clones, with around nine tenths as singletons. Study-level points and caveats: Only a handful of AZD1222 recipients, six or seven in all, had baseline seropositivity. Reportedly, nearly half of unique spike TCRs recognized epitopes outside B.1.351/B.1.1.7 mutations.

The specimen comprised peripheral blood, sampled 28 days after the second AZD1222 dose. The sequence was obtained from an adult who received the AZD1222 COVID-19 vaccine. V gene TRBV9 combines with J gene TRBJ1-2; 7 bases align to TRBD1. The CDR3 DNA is TGTGCCAGCAGCGTCGGGACAGACTCGGGCTACACCTTC. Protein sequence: CASSVGTDSGYTF.